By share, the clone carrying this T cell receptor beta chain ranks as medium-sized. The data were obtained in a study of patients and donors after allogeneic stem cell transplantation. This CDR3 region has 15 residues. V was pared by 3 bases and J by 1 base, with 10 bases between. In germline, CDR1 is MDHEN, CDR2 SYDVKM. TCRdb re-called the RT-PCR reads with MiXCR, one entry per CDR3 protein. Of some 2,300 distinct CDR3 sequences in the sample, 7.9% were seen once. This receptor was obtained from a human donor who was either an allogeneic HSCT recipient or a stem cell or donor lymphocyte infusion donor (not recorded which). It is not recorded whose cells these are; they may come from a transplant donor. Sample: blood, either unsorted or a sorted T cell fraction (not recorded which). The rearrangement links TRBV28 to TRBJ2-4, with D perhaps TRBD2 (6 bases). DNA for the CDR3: TGTGCCAGCAGTTTCGCGGGGCTGGCCAAAAACATTCAGTACTTC. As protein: CASSFAGLAKNIQYF.